This T cell receptor beta chain was captured in a study of T-cell reconstitution after alpha-beta-depleted transplantation in children. CDR3 length: 16 residues. Germline loops: CDR1 ENHRY, CDR2 SYGVKD. V was pared by 2 bases and J by 5 bases, with 7 bases of the junction left unmatched. Only a few counts were recorded for this clonotype. Preparation of the TCRbeta library used unique molecular identifiers. In TCRdb, the PCR reads were re-called with MiXCR into one record per CDR3 protein. The table shows some 590,000 distinct CDR3 sequences, with 10% occurring only once. Here the sequenced sample was PBMCs from the stem cell graft donor, taken from the stem cell graft. The chain combines TRBV10-3 with TRBJ2-2; 8 nucleotides align to TRBD2. This TCR was recovered from a human donor who donated a stem cell graft to a child with acute myeloid leukemia. CDR3 loop: CAISEEGAGVTGELFF. Here the CDR3 DNA reads TGTGCCATCAGTGAGGAGGGAGCGGGAGTAACCGGGGAGCTGTTTTTT.